Below, 14 T cell receptor beta chains from the same sample are listed, as sequenced in a study of T cells in localized non-small cell lung cancer. Only in-frame clones appear in the TCRdb table, and some are missing; sequencing was by immunoSEQ multiplex PCR. Here the sample spans about 8,200 clones, nearly 60% being singletons. Sequencing used lymph node tissue, obtained before any cancer treatment. The receptors were gathered from a male donor at least 60 years old with stage I squamous cell lung carcinoma.

This clone has a handful of counts. The V call is TRBV4-1, the J call TRBJ2-7, with no clear D. Germline CDR1 is MGHRA and CDR2 is YSYEKL. CDR3 length: 16 residues. The V end was cut by 4 bases, the J end by 2 bases, with 18 bases between. The CDR3 DNA reads TGCGCCAGCAGCCTGGCCCCAGATCGGGCTACCTACGAGCAGTACTTC. It codes for CASSLAPDRATYEQYF.

This clone was recorded a few times. This sequence joins TRBV28 and TRBJ1-5; D is uncertain. Trimming took off 7 bases at V and 5 bases at J, with 21 bases between the two ends. The length of the CDR3 is 16 residues. Germline lookup yields CDR1 MDHEN and CDR2 SYDVKM. CDR3 bases: TGTGCCAGCACCACCTCTAGGGAGGTTAACTATCAGCCCCAGCATTTT. Its protein is CASTTSREVNYQPQHF.

This clone was seen only a few times. The chain couples TRBV2 to TRBJ2-7; 7 nucleotides align to TRBD2. The CDR3 has 15 residues. In germline, CDR1 is SNHLY, CDR2 FYNNEI. With V trimmed by 2 bases and J by 2 bases, 6 bases remained unmatched. The CDR3 region has the DNA TGTGCCAGCAGTGAAACGGGGAGGGCCCCCTACGAGCAGTACTTC. Amino acid sequence: CASSETGRAPYEQYF.

This rearrangement joins TRBV28 to TRBJ2-6; TRBD2 aligns across 9 bases. The ends lost 5 bases at V and 0 bases at J; junction bases unmatched: 8. The CDR3 has 18 amino acids. CDR1 and CDR2 (germline): MDHEN, SYDVKM. Here the CDR3 reads CASSPLAGKTSGANVLTF. The DNA of the CDR3 is TGTGCCAGCAGTCCACTAGCGGGTAAAACCTCTGGGGCCAACGTCCTGACTTTC.

The rearrangement uses TRBV29-1 and TRBJ1-4; TRBD1 matches at 8 bases. V gave up 7 bases and J gave up 5 bases; unmatched junction bases: 3. This CDR3 is 12 amino acids long. CDR1 and CDR2 (germline): SQVTM, ANQGSEA. CDR3 region: CSAYRGNEKLFF. The CDR3 DNA reads TGCAGCGCTTACAGGGGGAATGAAAAACTGTTTTTT.

The count of this clone is one. The chain links TRBV19 to TRBJ1-2, with 7 bases that match TRBD1. Unmatched junction bases numbered 12, after V lost 10 bases and J lost 7 bases. Germline-derived CDR1 and CDR2 are LNHDA and SQIVND (reference sequence). This CDR3 is built from 13 residues. This chain's CDR3 is CATRMTGNGGYTF. The CDR3 region has the DNA TGTGCCACTAGGATGACAGGGAACGGTGGCTACACCTTC.

This clone was seen only a few times. This chain connects TRBV9 to TRBJ2-5; possible D gene TRBD1, 6 bases. Germline CDR1 SGDLS, CDR2 YYNGEE. This CDR3 contains 16 residues. V was pared by 4 bases and J by 5 bases, with 21 bases between. This CDR3 is CASSREVNNQGETQYF. The CDR3 DNA reads as TGTGCCAGCAGCCGAGAGGTGAATAATCAGGGGGAGACCCAGTACTTC.

This chain uses TRBV29-1 with TRBJ2-3; TRBD2 agrees at 7 bases. Per germline, CDR1 SQVTM and CDR2 ANQGSEA. V lost 3 bases, J lost 2 bases, and 5 bases stayed unmatched. The CDR3 spans 14 residues. CDR3 DNA: TGCAGCGTTGACGGGAGGAGCTTCACAGATACGCAGTATTTT. Translating it yields CSVDGRSFTDTQYF.

V is TRBV18 and J is TRBJ2-3; D gene ambiguous. This CDR3 region has 12 residues. The germline V and J ends were trimmed by 2 bases and 4 bases, with 4 bases remaining between them. Per germline, CDR1 KGHSH and CDR2 LQKENI. Here the CDR3 reads CASSPDSDTQYF. As DNA, the CDR3 is TGTGCCAGCTCACCAGACTCAGATACGCAGTATTTT.

This clone was found once. The chain uses TRBV5-1 and TRBJ2-7; TRBD2 matches 9 bases. The CDR3 has 16 residues. Trimming at V came to 0 bases and at J to 1 base, leaving 5 bases not matched to a gene. Germline V gives CDR1 SGHRS, CDR2 YFSETQ. The CDR3 region has the DNA TGCGCCAGCAGCTTGGGAGGGCTAGCGGGATCCTACGAGCAGTACTTC. This codes for CASSLGGLAGSYEQYF.

The chain couples TRBV2 to TRBJ1-2; a possible D gene is TRBD1 (5 bases). In germline, CDR1 is SNHLY, CDR2 FYNNEI. CDR3 size: 13 residues. V shed 5 bases and J shed 5 bases, with 12 bases lying between them. CDR3: CASSPPGLYGYTF. DNA for the CDR3: TGTGCCAGCAGTCCACCGGGACTTTATGGCTACACCTTC.

This clone was found a few times. Its ends do not fully match the called genes, so a read error is possible. The J gene is TRBJ2-7, the V gene TRBV14; D is undetermined. Germline CDR1 is SGHDN and CDR2 is FVKESK. The CDR3 totals 13 residues. Here the CDR3 reads CVSSARRTYEQYF. The CDR3 DNA reads as TGTGTCAGCAGCGCCAGAAGGACCTACGAGCAGTACTTC.

The genes are TRBV6-8 and TRBJ2-6, with D unresolved. The CDR3 loop spans 17 amino acids. Trimming cost V 7 bases and J 0 bases, with 16 bases left between them. Germline V gene lookup returns CDR1 MNHGY and CDR2 SAAAGT. CDR3 sequence reads: CASTYTSPSSGANVLTF. CDR3 DNA: TGTGCCAGCACCTATACCTCTCCCAGCTCTGGGGCCAACGTCCTGACTTTC.

J is TRBJ1-2 and V is TRBV6-7; possible D gene TRBD1, 6 bases. TRBV6-7 counts as an open reading frame of uncertain function. The CDR3 has 11 amino acids. The V end was cut by 9 bases, the J end by 6 bases, with 11 bases between. The CDR3 bases are TGTGCCAGTGATACAGGGAATGGCTACACCTTC. Amino acids: CASDTGNGYTF.